This TCR beta chain came from a study of OX40 agonist ivuxolimab in advanced cancers. At the level of the study: Two patients with cutaneous melanoma and one with hepatocellular carcinoma, three in total, showed partial responses.

As for this clone: No antigen is known for it.

Germline lookup yields CDR1 MGHRA and CDR2 YSYEKL. This CDR3 spans 14 amino acids. V was shortened by 3 bases and J by 2 bases, with 11 bases between the two germline ends. General observations from the study: Partial responders treated at 0.1-3.0 mg/kg exhibited clonal expansion among the lowest measured.

No patient had autoimmune disease or received systemic immunosuppression. Clones were read by immunoSEQ multiplex PCR, and TCRdb kept only the in-frame ones, dropping some. The table has 55,000 to 95,000 clones, around 88% seen once. The receptor was derived from an adult with an advanced solid tumor such as melanoma, head and neck, liver or kidney cancer. The gene calls are TRBV4-1 and TRBJ2-7; no clear D gene. The sequencing used CD4+ or CD8+ T cells sorted from blood, collected in a trial of the OX40 agonist ivuxolimab. The CDR3 here is CASSQADTTYEQYF. CDR3 bases: TGCGCCAGCAGCCAGGCAGACACAACCTACGAGCAGTACTTC.